The 29 T cell receptor beta chains given below trace back to one sample, sequenced in a study of cytomegalovirus exposure and HLA in healthy donors. The primer mix had 60 Vbeta and 13 Jbeta primers. Sequencing was performed with immunoSEQ multiplex PCR; in TCRdb, only in-frame clones are kept and a portion is missing. The sample holds 130,000 or so clones. The source material was PBMCs. The receptors shown here come from a woman aged 55-69 years in good health and CMV-seronegative.

The rearrangement joins TRBV7-2 to TRBJ1-1; D possibly corresponds to TRBD1 (6 bases). The CDR3 extends over 13 amino acids. Germline-derived CDR1 and CDR2 are SGHTA and FQGNSA. V lost 5 bases and J lost 10, with 17 bases in between. The DNA for the CDR3 is TGTGCCAGCAGCACCCGGGACACCGTAAGAGCTTTCTTT. It specifies CASSTRDTVRAFF.

The chain has TRBV7-9 and TRBJ2-1, with D possibly TRBD2 on 6 matching bases. Trimming took off 2 bases at V and 4 bases at J, with 12 bases between the two ends. This CDR3 is built from 15 residues. Germline V lookup: CDR1 SEHNR, CDR2 FQNEAQ (reference sequence). CDR3 coding DNA: TGTGCCAGCAGCTTAACAGCGGGCTTTTACAATGAGCAGTTCTTC. Amino acids: CASSLTAGFYNEQFF.

The rearrangement joins TRBV7-9 to TRBJ1-4; TRBD1 is a possible D gene (5 bases). CDR1 and CDR2 (germline): SEHNR, FQNEAQ (reference sequence). V was trimmed by 1 base and J by 5 bases, leaving 11 bases between them. CDR3 length: 15 residues. CDR3 residues: CASSLDGGENEKLFF. The CDR3 region has the DNA TGTGCCAGCAGCTTAGATGGGGGGGAGAATGAAAAACTGTTTTTT.

V gene TRBV5-1 combines with J gene TRBJ2-7, with 9 bases fitting TRBD1. There are 14 residues in the CDR3. Trimming cost V 4 bases and J 6 bases; bases outside gene matches: 8. Germline CDR1 is SGHRS and CDR2 is YFSETQ. This CDR3 is CASSADRGPSEQYF. In DNA form, the CDR3 reads TGCGCCAGCAGCGCGGACAGGGGACCGTCCGAGCAGTACTTC. The whole variable domain, remainder taken from reference TRBV5-1 and TRBJ2-7, is KAGVTQTPRYLIKTRGQQVTLSCSPISGHRSVSWYQQTPGQGLQFLFEYFSETQRNKGNFPGRFSGRQFSNSRSEMNVSTLELGDSALYLCASSADRGPSEQYFGPGTRLTVT.

The chain has TRBV12-5 and TRBJ2-7, with TRBD2 matching 7 bases. The CDR3 is 12 amino acids. Looked up from germline, CDR1 is LGHNT and CDR2 is FRNRAP. Losses at the gene ends were 6 bases for V and 6 bases for J; bases not matched to a gene: 5. DNA of the CDR3: TGTGCTAGTGGGAAGGGAGGGAGCGAGCAGTACTTC. It encodes CASGKGGSEQYF.

The chain combines TRBV6-1 with TRBJ2-1; 7 nucleotides line up with TRBD2. V gave up 6 bases and J gave up 5 bases; unmatched junction bases: 10. Germline V gene lookup returns CDR1 MNHNS and CDR2 SASEGT. The CDR3 is 15 residues long. For the CDR3, the DNA is TGTGCCAGCAGCCGCCGGCGGGAGAGGGACAATGAGCAGTTCTTC. This codes for CASSRRRERDNEQFF.

The chain is built from TRBV5-8 and TRBJ1-4; 7 nucleotides line up with TRBD1. CDR3 length: 17 amino acids. Germline trimming cut 0 bases from V and 3 bases from J; bases unmatched to any gene: 8. CDR1 is SGHTS, CDR2 YDEGEE, per germline. This CDR3 reads CASSLGQGNTANEKLFF. DNA for the CDR3: TGTGCCAGCAGCTTGGGACAGGGAAACACCGCTAATGAAAAACTGTTTTTT.

DNA of the CDR3: TGTGCCAGCAGCTTCGCAGAGAACACTGAAGCTTTCTTT. As protein: CASSFAENTEAFF. This chain uses TRBV5-4 with TRBJ1-1, with unresolved D. The germline V and J ends were trimmed by 2 bases and 1 base, with 6 bases remaining between them. Germline V gene data show CDR1 as SGHNT and CDR2 as YYREEE (reference sequence). CDR3 length: 13 residues. Together with reference TRBV5-4 and TRBJ1-1, the CDR3 gives the full variable domain: ETGVTQSPTHLIKTRGQQVTLRCSSQSGHNTVSWYQQALGQGPQFIFQYYREEENGRGNFPPRFSGLQFPNYSSELNVNALELDDSALYLCASSFAENTEAFFGQGTRLTVV.

V is TRBV4-1 and J is TRBJ2-3; D gene uncertain. This CDR3 has 13 residues. The germline V gene has CDR1 MGHRA and CDR2 YSYEKL. The V end was cut by 2 bases, the J end by 1 base, with 4 bases between. For the CDR3, the DNA is TGCGCCAGCAGCCAACTCGGCACAGATACGCAGTATTTT. The encoded protein is CASSQLGTDTQYF.

The V and J genes are TRBV5-6 and TRBJ2-3, with 8 bases that match TRBD2. The CDR3 loop spans 15 amino acids. The V gene's germline CDR1 is SGHDT and CDR2 YYEEEE. V was pared by 4 bases and J by 2 bases, with 6 bases of the junction left unmatched. CDR3 amino acids: CASSLTSGSTDTQYF. The CDR3 DNA follows: TGTGCCAGCAGCCTCACTAGCGGTTCCACAGATACGCAGTATTTT.

This chain connects TRBV9 to TRBJ2-1; 8 bases are a match to TRBD1. Germline values: CDR1 SGDLS, CDR2 YYNGEE. The J segment lost 8 bases and the V segment lost 0 bases, leaving 7 bases of the junction unmatched. This CDR3 spans 15 amino acids. The CDR3 sequence is CASSVGAGGEYEQFF. The DNA of the CDR3 is TGTGCCAGCAGCGTAGGGGCAGGGGGCGAATATGAGCAGTTCTTC.

This chain links TRBV18 with TRBJ1-4, with D possibly TRBD1 on 6 matching bases. CDR1 and CDR2 from the germline V gene are KGHSH and LQKENI. The CDR3 is 15 residues long. V was clipped by 6 bases and J by 8 bases, with 19 bases between them. CDR3 in amino acids: CASSRDSGQGEKLFF. The CDR3 nucleotides are TGTGCCAGCTCTCGTGACTCGGGCCAGGGGGAAAAACTGTTTTTT.

The rearrangement links TRBV10-2 to TRBJ1-1; D perhaps matches TRBD1 (6 bases). The V gene lost 6 bases and the J gene lost 1 base, with 9 bases spanning the gap. This CDR3 has 13 amino acids. Germline-derived CDR1 and CDR2 are WSHSY and SAAADI. CDR3 residues: CASSVQGNTEAFF. CDR3 DNA sequence: TGCGCCAGCAGCGTACAGGGGAACACTGAAGCTTTCTTT.

The chain is built from TRBV9 and TRBJ1-1; D is unclear. This CDR3 region has 14 residues. Germline lookup yields CDR1 SGDLS and CDR2 YYNGEE. The V and J ends lost 2 bases and 0 bases respectively, with 8 bases between them. Written as DNA, the CDR3 is TGTGCCAGCAGCGTTGAACCGGTGAACACTGAAGCTTTCTTT. Its protein product is CASSVEPVNTEAFF.

V usage is TRBV5-1 and J usage is TRBJ2-7; no definite D call. CDR1 is SGHRS and CDR2 is YFSETQ in the germline V gene. The CDR3 has 13 amino acids. V dropped 2 bases and J dropped 7 bases, with 13 bases sitting between them. CDR3 amino acids: CASSLRVGSEQYF. CDR3 DNA sequence: TGCGCCAGCAGCTTACGGGTCGGGTCAGAGCAGTACTTC.

The V call is TRBV7-9, the J call TRBJ2-5; D may be TRBD1 (6 bases). The CDR3 has 12 amino acids. Between the trimmed V and J ends, which lost 5 bases and 5 bases, there was a span of 9 bases. The germline gives CDR1 SEHNR, CDR2 FQNEAQ (reference sequence). CDR3 DNA: TGTGCCAGCAGCCTGGACAGCGAGACCCAGTACTTC. This gives the protein CASSLDSETQYF.

The chain has TRBV7-3 and TRBJ2-3; 9 bases match TRBD2. J lost 1 base, V lost 0 bases, and 5 bases had no gene match. The V gene's germline CDR1 is SGHTA and CDR2 FQGTGA. This CDR3 is built from 17 residues. CDR3 coding DNA: TGTGCCAGCAGCTTAACAGGGAGGACTAGCGGCACAGATACGCAGTATTTT. It encodes CASSLTGRTSGTDTQYF.

The chain couples TRBV4-2 to TRBJ2-1; D is uncertain. V lost 1 base and J lost 7, with 23 bases in between. The CDR3 runs to 18 residues. Per the germline V gene, CDR1 is LGHNA and CDR2 is YNFKEQ. The chain's CDR3 is CASSQVVVAPTMFNEQFF. The DNA for the CDR3 is TGTGCCAGCAGCCAAGTCGTGGTAGCCCCCACGATGTTTAATGAGCAGTTCTTC.

The genes are TRBV7-2 and TRBJ1-3; 7 positions match TRBD1. Germline V gene lookup returns CDR1 SGHTA and CDR2 FQGNSA. Trimming removed 6 bases from V and 0 bases from J; junction bases left unmatched: 11. The CDR3 consists of 17 residues. CDR3: CASRGPGQQNSGNTIYF. For the CDR3, the DNA is TGTGCCAGCAGGGGGCCGGGACAGCAAAACTCTGGAAACACCATATATTTT.

V usage is TRBV10-2 and J usage is TRBJ1-3; 7 bases agree with TRBD1. The CDR3 spans 14 residues. Looked up from germline, CDR1 is WSHSY and CDR2 is SAAADI. J was trimmed by 2 bases and V by 6 bases; bases with no gene match: 4. The CDR3 protein is CASSQGTAGNTIYF. CDR3 in DNA: TGCGCCAGCAGCCAAGGGACAGCTGGAAACACCATATATTTT.

V and J are TRBV11-2 and TRBJ1-1; no reliable D call. CDR3 length: 13 residues. The V end was cut by 5 bases, the J end by 0 bases, with 7 bases between. CDR1 SGHAT and CDR2 FQNNGV come from the germline V gene. Here the CDR3 reads CASSTQLNTEAFF. Written as DNA, the CDR3 is TGTGCCAGCAGCACACAGTTGAACACTGAAGCTTTCTTT. Using reference TRBV11-2 and TRBJ1-1 for the parts outside the CDR3, the full variable domain is EAGVAQSPRYKIIEKRQSVAFWCNPISGHATLYWYQQILGQGPKLLIQFQNNGVVDDSQLPKDRFSAERLKGVDSTLKIQPAKLEDSAVYLCASSTQLNTEAFFGQGTRLTVV.

The chain combines TRBV4-1 with TRBJ2-2; TRBD2 matches 8 bases. This CDR3 region has 15 residues. Germline loops: CDR1 MGHRA, CDR2 YSYEKL. With V trimmed by 1 base and J by 5 bases, 3 bases remained unmatched. CDR3 in amino acids: CASSQGLAGTGELFF. CDR3 nucleotides: TGCGCCAGCAGCCAAGGGTTAGCGGGGACCGGGGAGCTGTTTTTT.

The chain uses TRBV28 and TRBJ2-7; D is unresolved. CDR3 size: 11 residues. The germline gives CDR1 MDHEN, CDR2 SYDVKM. V gave up 6 bases and J gave up 3 bases, with 6 bases separating them. CDR3 coding DNA: TGTGCCAGCAGATCAGGCTACGAGCAGTACTTC. Translating it yields CASRSGYEQYF. The variable domain in full, with the rest retrieved from reference TRBV28 and TRBJ2-7, is DVKVTQSSRYLVKRTGEKVFLECVQDMDHENMFWYRQDPGLGLRLIYFSYDVKMKEKGDIPEGYSVSREKKERFSLILESASTNQTSMYLCASRSGYEQYFGPGTRLTVT.

The chain combines TRBV27 with TRBJ2-1; D remains unclear. Germline V gives CDR1 MNHEY, CDR2 SMNVEV (reference sequence). CDR3 length: 15 amino acids. The V gene lost 3 bases and the J gene lost 4 bases, with 13 bases spanning the gap. This chain's CDR3 is CASSFRLHRYNEQFF. CDR3 sequence (DNA): TGTGCCAGCAGTTTTAGACTCCATCGGTACAATGAGCAGTTCTTC.

CDR3 in amino acids: CASSLKVGGRGETQYF. CDR3 bases: TGCGCCAGCAGCTTGAAGGTGGGCGGGAGGGGCGAGACCCAGTACTTC. This chain uses TRBV5-1 with TRBJ2-5, with 9 nucleotides matching TRBD2. V was clipped by 1 base and J by 5 bases; unmatched bases: 9. The CDR3 has 16 amino acids. The germline CDR1 and CDR2 sequences are SGHRS and YFSETQ.

The chain employs TRBV19 and TRBJ1-1, with TRBD1 as a possible D gene (6 bases). Trimming cost V 1 base and J 5 bases, with 11 bases left between them. Per germline, CDR1 LNHDA and CDR2 SQIVND (reference sequence). This CDR3 has 14 amino acids. The CDR3 spells CASSIVPGETEAFF. The CDR3 coding sequence is TGTGCCAGTAGTATAGTTCCAGGGGAAACTGAAGCTTTCTTT.

The chain has TRBV5-1 and TRBJ1-2, with TRBD1 identical over 9 bases. The germline CDR1 and CDR2 sequences are SGHRS and YFSETQ. The CDR3 extends over 13 amino acids. J was trimmed by 8 bases and V by 2 bases; bases with no gene match: 4. The CDR3 nucleotides read TGCGCCAGCAGCTTAGAGACAGGGGGGGGCTACACCTTC. This codes for CASSLETGGGYTF.

V is TRBV6-5 and J is TRBJ2-7, with TRBD2 matching over 7 bases. The CDR3 length is 16 residues. CDR1 MNHEY and CDR2 SVGAGI come from the germline V gene. The trim removed 0 bases at V and 2 bases at J, leaving 7 bases unmatched. The CDR3 sequence: CASSYSMGGGTYEQYF. The DNA for the CDR3 is TGTGCCAGCAGTTACTCTATGGGGGGGGGTACCTACGAGCAGTACTTC.

This chain links TRBV5-4 with TRBJ1-2, with 7 bases fitting TRBD1. V shed 0 bases and J 2 bases; nucleotides not matched to a gene: 4. The CDR3 spans 15 residues. Germline CDR1 reads SGHNT; CDR2 reads YYREEE (reference sequence). The CDR3 nucleotides read TGTGCCAGCAGCTTGGGGGTCAGGGGGAACTATGGCTACACCTTC. Translated: CASSLGVRGNYGYTF.